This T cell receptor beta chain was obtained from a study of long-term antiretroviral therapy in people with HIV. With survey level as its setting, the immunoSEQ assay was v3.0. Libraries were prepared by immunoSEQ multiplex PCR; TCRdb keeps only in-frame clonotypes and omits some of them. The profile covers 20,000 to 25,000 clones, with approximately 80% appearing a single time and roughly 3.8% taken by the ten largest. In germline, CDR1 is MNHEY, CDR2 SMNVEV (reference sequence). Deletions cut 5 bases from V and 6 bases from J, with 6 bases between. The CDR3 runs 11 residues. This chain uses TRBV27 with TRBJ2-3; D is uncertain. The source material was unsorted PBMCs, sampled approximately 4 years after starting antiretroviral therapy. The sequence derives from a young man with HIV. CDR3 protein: CASSGWDTQYF. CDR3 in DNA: TGTGCCAGCAGTGGGTGGGATACGCAGTATTTT.